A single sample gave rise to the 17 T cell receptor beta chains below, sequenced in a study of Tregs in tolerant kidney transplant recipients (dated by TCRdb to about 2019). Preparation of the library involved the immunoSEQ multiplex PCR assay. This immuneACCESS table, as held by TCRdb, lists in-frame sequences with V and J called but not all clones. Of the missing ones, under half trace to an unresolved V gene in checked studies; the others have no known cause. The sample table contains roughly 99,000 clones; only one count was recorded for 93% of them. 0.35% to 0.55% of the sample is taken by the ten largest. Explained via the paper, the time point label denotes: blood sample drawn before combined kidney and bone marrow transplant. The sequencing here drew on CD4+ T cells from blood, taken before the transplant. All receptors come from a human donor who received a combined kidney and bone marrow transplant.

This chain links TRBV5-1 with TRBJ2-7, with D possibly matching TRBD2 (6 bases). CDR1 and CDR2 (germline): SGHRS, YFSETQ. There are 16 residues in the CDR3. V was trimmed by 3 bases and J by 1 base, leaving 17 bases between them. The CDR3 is CASSYTLGRRSYEQYF. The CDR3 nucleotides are TGCGCCAGCAGCTACACCTTGGGGAGGAGGTCCTACGAGCAGTACTTC.

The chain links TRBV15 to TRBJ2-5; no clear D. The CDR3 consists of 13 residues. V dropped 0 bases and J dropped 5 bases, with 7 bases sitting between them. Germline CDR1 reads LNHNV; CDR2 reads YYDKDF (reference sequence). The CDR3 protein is CATSRDPLETQYF. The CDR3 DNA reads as TGTGCCACCAGCAGAGACCCGTTGGAGACCCAGTACTTC.

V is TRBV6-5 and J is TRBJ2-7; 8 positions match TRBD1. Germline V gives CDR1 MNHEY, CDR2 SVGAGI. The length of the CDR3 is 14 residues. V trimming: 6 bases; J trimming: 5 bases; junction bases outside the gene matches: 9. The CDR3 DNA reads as TGTGCCAGCAGGCGCGACAGGGGTGCAGACGAGCAGTACTTC. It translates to CASRRDRGADEQYF.

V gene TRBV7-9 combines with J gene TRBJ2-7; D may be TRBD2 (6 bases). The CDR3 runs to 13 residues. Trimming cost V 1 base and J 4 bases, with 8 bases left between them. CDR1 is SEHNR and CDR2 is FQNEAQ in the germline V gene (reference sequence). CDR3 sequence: CASSLGDLYEQYF. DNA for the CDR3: TGTGCCAGCAGCTTAGGGGACTTATACGAGCAGTACTTC.

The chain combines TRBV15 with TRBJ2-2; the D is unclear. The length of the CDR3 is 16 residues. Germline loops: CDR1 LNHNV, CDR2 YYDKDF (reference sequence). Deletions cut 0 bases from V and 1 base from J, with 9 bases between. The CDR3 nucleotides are TGTGCCACCAGCAGAGATGAAGTGCGGAACACCGGGGAGCTGTTTTTT. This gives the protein CATSRDEVRNTGELFF.

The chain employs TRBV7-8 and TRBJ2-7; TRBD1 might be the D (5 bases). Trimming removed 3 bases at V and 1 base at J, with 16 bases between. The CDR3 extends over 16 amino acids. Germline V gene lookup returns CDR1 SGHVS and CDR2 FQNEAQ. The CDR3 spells CASSFIGGALSYEQYF. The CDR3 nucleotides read TGTGCCAGCAGCTTCATTGGTGGGGCCCTATCCTACGAGCAGTACTTC.

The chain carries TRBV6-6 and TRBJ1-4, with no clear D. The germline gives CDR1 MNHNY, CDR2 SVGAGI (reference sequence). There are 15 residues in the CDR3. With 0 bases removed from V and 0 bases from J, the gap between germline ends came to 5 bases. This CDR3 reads CASSYSGATNEKLFF. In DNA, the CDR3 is TGTGCCAGCAGTTACTCGGGAGCAACTAATGAAAAACTGTTTTTT.

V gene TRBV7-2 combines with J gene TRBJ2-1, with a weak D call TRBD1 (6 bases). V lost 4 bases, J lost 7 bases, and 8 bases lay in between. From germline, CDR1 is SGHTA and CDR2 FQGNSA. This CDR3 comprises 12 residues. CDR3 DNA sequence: TGTGCCAGCAGCTCGAGGGGGAATGAGCAGTTCTTC. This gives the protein CASSSRGNEQFF.

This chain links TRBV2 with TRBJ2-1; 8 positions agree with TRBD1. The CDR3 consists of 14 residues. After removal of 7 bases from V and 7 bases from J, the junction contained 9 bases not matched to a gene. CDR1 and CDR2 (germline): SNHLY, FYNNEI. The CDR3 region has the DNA TGTGCCAGCATACCCAGGGGGCGAAGGAATGAGCAGTTCTTC. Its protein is CASIPRGRRNEQFF.

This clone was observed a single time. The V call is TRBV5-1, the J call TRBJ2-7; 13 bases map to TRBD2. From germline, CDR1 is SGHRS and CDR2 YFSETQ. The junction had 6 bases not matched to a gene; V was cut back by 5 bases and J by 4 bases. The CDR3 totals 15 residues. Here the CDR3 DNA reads TGCGCCAGCAGACTAGCGGGAGGGACACAATACGAGCAGTACTTC. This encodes CASRLAGGTQYEQYF.

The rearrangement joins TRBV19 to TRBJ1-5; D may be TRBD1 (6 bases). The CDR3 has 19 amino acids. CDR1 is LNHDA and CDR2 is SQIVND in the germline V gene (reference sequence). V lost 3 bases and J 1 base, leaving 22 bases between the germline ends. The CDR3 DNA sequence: TGTGCCAGTAGTATTATGGGACACTTTCTTCCTGTGAGCAATCAGCCCCAGCATTTT. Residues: CASSIMGHFLPVSNQPQHF.

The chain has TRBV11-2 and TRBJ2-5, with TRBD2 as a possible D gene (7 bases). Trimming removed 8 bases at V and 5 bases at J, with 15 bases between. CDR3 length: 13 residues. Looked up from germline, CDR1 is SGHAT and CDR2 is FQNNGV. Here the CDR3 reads CASAGGALETQYF. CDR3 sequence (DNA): TGTGCCAGCGCTGGGGGGGCGTTGGAGACCCAGTACTTC. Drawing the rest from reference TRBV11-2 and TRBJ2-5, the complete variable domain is EAGVAQSPRYKIIEKRQSVAFWCNPISGHATLYWYQQILGQGPKLLIQFQNNGVVDDSQLPKDRFSAERLKGVDSTLKIQPAKLEDSAVYLCASAGGALETQYFGPGTRLLVL.

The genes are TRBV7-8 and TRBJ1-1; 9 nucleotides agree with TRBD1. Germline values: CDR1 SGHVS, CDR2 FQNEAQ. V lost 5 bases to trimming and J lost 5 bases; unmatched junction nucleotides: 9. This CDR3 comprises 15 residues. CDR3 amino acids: CASSPPDRGGTEAFF. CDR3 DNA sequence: TGTGCCAGCAGCCCCCCGGACAGGGGTGGGACTGAAGCTTTCTTT.

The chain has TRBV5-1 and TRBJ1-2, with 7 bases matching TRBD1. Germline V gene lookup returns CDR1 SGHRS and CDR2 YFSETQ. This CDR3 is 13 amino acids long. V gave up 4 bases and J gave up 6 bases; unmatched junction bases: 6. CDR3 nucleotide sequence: TGCGCCAGCAGCCCTGGACAGGATCATGGCTACACCTTC. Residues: CASSPGQDHGYTF. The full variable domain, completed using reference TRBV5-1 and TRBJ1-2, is KAGVTQTPRYLIKTRGQQVTLSCSPISGHRSVSWYQQTPGQGLQFLFEYFSETQRNKGNFPGRFSGRQFSNSRSEMNVSTLELGDSALYLCASSPGQDHGYTFGSGTRLTVV.

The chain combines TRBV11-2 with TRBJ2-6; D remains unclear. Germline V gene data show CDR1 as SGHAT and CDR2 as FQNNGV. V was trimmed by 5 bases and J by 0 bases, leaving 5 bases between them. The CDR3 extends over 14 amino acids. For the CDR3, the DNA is TGTGCCAGCAGCCCTTTCTCTGGGGCCAACGTCCTGACTTTC. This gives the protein CASSPFSGANVLTF.

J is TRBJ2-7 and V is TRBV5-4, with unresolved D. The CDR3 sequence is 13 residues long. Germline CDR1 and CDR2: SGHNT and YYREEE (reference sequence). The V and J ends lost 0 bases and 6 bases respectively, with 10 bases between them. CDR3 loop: CASSLGPVSEQYF. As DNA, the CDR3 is TGTGCCAGCAGCTTGGGGCCTGTTTCCGAGCAGTACTTC.

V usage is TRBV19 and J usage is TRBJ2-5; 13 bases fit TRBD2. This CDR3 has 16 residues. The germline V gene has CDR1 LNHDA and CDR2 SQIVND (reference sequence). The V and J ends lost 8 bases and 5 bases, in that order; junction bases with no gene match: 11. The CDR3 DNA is TGTGCCAGTTCGACTAGCGGGAGGTGGGGAAGGGAGACCCAGTACTTC. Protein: CASSTSGRWGRETQYF.